The next 6 T cell receptor beta chains were all read from a single sample in a study of CD8 T cells in Susac syndrome. The RNA input was roughly 0.45 to 1 ug, and it was reverse transcribed with random hexamers. One entry per CDR3 protein results from TCRdb running MiXCR on the immunoSEQ multiplex PCR reads. The data show under 200,000 distinct CDR3 sequences, 85% to 95% seen once. Sequencing was performed on CD4+ T cells from PBMCs. Receptor source: a human donor in good health.

The table lists this clonotype with a few counts. The chain couples TRBV6-5 to TRBJ2-3; D remains unclear. Looked up from germline, CDR1 is MNHEY and CDR2 is SVGAGI. V shed 6 bases and J shed 1 base, with 8 bases lying between them. This CDR3 contains 13 residues. CDR3 DNA: TGTGCCAGCAGCCGCGACGGCACAGATACGCAGTATTTT. It is translated as CASSRDGTDTQYF.

The chain links TRBV29-1 to TRBJ2-5, with D unclear. The V gene lost 1 base and the J gene lost 0 bases, with 9 bases spanning the gap. The CDR3 runs to 14 residues. In germline, CDR1 is SQVTM, CDR2 ANQGSEA. CDR3 amino acids: CSVEGLANQETQYF. The DNA of the CDR3 is TGCAGCGTTGAAGGGCTGGCCAACCAAGAGACCCAGTACTTC. Drawing the rest from reference TRBV29-1 and TRBJ2-5, the complete variable domain is SAVISQKPSRDICQRGTSLTIQCQVDSQVTMMFWYRQQPGQSLTLIATANQGSEATYESGFVIDKFPISRPNLTFSTLTVSNMSPEDSSIYLCSVEGLANQETQYFGPGTRLLVL.

V is TRBV30 and J is TRBJ2-3; 11 nucleotides match TRBD2. V gave up 0 bases and J gave up 5 bases; unmatched junction bases: 10. The germline gives CDR1 GTSNPN, CDR2 SVGIG (reference sequence). This CDR3 contains 17 residues. CDR3 amino acids: CAWSVLAGVLEVDTQYF. In DNA form, the CDR3 reads TGTGCCTGGAGTGTACTAGCGGGAGTATTGGAAGTAGATACGCAGTATTTT.

The V gene is TRBV28, the J gene TRBJ2-7, with 11 bases that match TRBD1. The V gene end was trimmed by 3 bases and the J gene end by 7 bases; junction bases not matched to a gene: 8. The CDR3 covers 15 residues. The germline V gene encodes CDR1 MDHEN and CDR2 SYDVKM. This chain's CDR3 is CASSFASGTGGEQYV. The CDR3 DNA follows: TGTGCCAGCAGTTTTGCCTCCGGGACAGGGGGTGAGCAGTACGTC.

V usage is TRBV7-2 and J usage is TRBJ2-7; 10 bases fit TRBD2. With V trimmed by 5 bases and J by 4 bases, 8 bases remained unmatched. CDR1 SGHTA and CDR2 FQGNSA come from the germline V gene. This CDR3 has 15 amino acids. CDR3 coding DNA: TGTGCCAGCAGCCTCCTAGGGACTAGCGATTACGAGCAGTACTTC. Its translation: CASSLLGTSDYEQYF.

This chain connects TRBV2 to TRBJ1-1; a possible D gene is TRBD1 (5 bases). V lost 3 bases, J lost 0 bases, and 14 bases lay in between. CDR3 length: 16 residues. Germline CDR1 is SNHLY and CDR2 is FYNNEI. DNA for the CDR3: TGTGCCAGCAGTGATCCCCCCGCAGGGATGAACACTGAAGCTTTCTTT. Translating gives CASSDPPAGMNTEAFF.